In this sample, the clone carrying this T cell receptor beta chain turned up many times. The source of the sample is a study of CD8 T cells in ankylosing spondylitis. Each CDR3 protein is one row after TCRdb ran MiXCR on the 5' RACE reads. Of some 140,000 distinct CDR3 sequences listed, 7% to 10% are singletons. The length of the CDR3 is 13 residues. Trimming pared 5 bases from V and 2 bases from J, leaving 9 bases between. This clonotype was obtained from a male donor with ankylosing spondylitis. Input material: synovial fluid, either unsorted or a sorted T cell fraction (not recorded which). This chain links TRBV12-3 or TRBV12-4 with TRBJ1-1, with D possibly matching TRBD1 (6 bases). The CDR3 reads CASSRGHNTEAFF. Written as DNA, the CDR3 is TGTGCCAGCAGTCGGGGACACAACACTGAAGCTTTCTTT.